Below, 2 T cell receptor beta chains from the same sample are listed, as sequenced in a study of early T cells in non-severe SARS-CoV-2 infection. TCRdb redid the calling of the 5' RACE reads with MiXCR, one entry per CDR3 protein. This sample has approximately 120,000 distinct CDR3 sequences, with more than 12% found just once. Sample: whole blood. These receptors all come from an adult who was a healthcare worker with PCR-confirmed SARS-CoV-2 infection or an uninfected control (not recorded which).

The V gene is TRBV20-1, the J gene TRBJ1-4, with 8 positions matching TRBD1. Trimming took 0 bases from V and 6 from J; bases not matched to a gene: 6. Germline loops: CDR1 DFQATT, CDR2 SNEGSKA (reference sequence). This CDR3 spans 15 amino acids. CDR3 residues: CSARDGDRSDEKLFF. In nucleotides, the CDR3 is TGCAGTGCTAGAGATGGGGACAGGTCGGATGAAAAACTGTTTTTT.

Regarding this clonotype: One end of the junction is discordant with germline, which a read error may explain. The J gene is TRBJ1-2, the V gene TRBV12-3 or TRBV12-4; D ambiguous. The CDR3 contains 16 residues. The CDR3 spells CACSTLTDRLNYGYTF. The CDR3 DNA follows: TGTGCCTGCAGTACCCTCACGGACCGCTTAAACTATGGCTACACCTTC.